Presented here are 10 T cell receptor beta chains from one specimen sequenced in a study of blood T cell repertoires in COVID-19. Sequencing was performed with immunoSEQ multiplex PCR; in TCRdb, only in-frame clones are kept and a portion is missing. The sample holds around 320,000 clones; roughly 91% are singletons and the top ten take 11%. Input material: peripheral blood. Source of these receptors: a woman in her 30s with COVID-19, enrolled during active disease.

The chain couples TRBV18 to TRBJ1-5; perhaps TRBD1 as D (6 bases). V was pared by 2 bases and J by 4 bases, with 15 bases between. This CDR3 comprises 16 residues. Germline CDR1 KGHSH, CDR2 LQKENI. CDR3 loop: CASSPTRVGGNQPQHF. The CDR3, as DNA: TGTGCCAGCTCACCAACCAGGGTAGGGGGAAATCAGCCCCAGCATTTT.

The genes are TRBV10-1 and TRBJ2-1, with 7 bases aligning to TRBD1. V lost 6 bases to trimming and J lost 6 bases; unmatched junction nucleotides: 5. This CDR3 contains 13 residues. Per germline, CDR1 WNHNN and CDR2 SYGVQD (reference sequence). CDR3 sequence (DNA): TGCGCCAGCAGCTCCGGGACAGTCAATGAGCAGTTCTTC. Protein sequence: CASSSGTVNEQFF.

The CDR3 is CASSESAGNYGYTF. The DNA for the CDR3 is TGCGCCAGCAGTGAATCAGCCGGGAACTATGGCTACACCTTC. V is TRBV10-2 and J is TRBJ1-2; D gene unclear. The V gene's germline CDR1 is WSHSY and CDR2 SAAADI. V was trimmed by 3 bases and J by 2 bases, leaving 10 bases between them. CDR3 length: 14 amino acids.

This clone was seen only once. The chain is built from TRBV5-6 and TRBJ1-1; D may be TRBD1 (6 bases). Germline-derived CDR1 and CDR2 are SGHDT and YYEEEE. Trimming stripped 0 bases from V and 4 bases from J, with 10 bases between. CDR3 length: 14 amino acids. In nucleotides, the CDR3 is TGTGCCAGCAGCTTGGGAGTAGGGGGCACTGAAGCTTTCTTT. It encodes CASSLGVGGTEAFF.

The gene calls are TRBV7-9 and TRBJ2-5; 9 bases match TRBD1. After removal of 4 bases from V and 1 base from J, the junction contained 4 bases not matched to a gene. CDR1 is SEHNR, CDR2 FQNEAQ, per germline (reference sequence). The CDR3 sequence is 15 residues long. The CDR3 DNA reads as TGTGCCAGCAGCTGGTGGACAGGGGCCCAAGAGACCCAGTACTTC. Translated: CASSWWTGAQETQYF.

This clone was counted a single time. The chain couples TRBV4-1 to TRBJ2-4; possibly TRBD2 for D (5 bases). The V gene's germline CDR1 is MGHRA and CDR2 YSYEKL. CDR3 length: 17 amino acids. V dropped 4 bases and J dropped 6 bases, with 22 bases sitting between them. Here the CDR3 reads CASSPFSLGVDGNIQYF. The CDR3 DNA reads TGCGCCAGCAGCCCGTTCTCGTTGGGAGTCGACGGAAACATTCAGTACTTC.

V gene TRBV3-1 (or the pseudogene TRBV3-2) combines with J gene TRBJ2-7, with D possibly being TRBD2 (6 bases). Germline V lookup: CDR1 LGHDT, CDR2 YNNKEL (reference sequence). The CDR3 has 15 amino acids. V was cut by 4 bases and J by 7 bases, with 20 bases left in between. The CDR3: CASSRHRDSSREQYF. In nucleotides, the CDR3 is TGTGCCAGCAGCCGGCACCGGGACTCTTCTCGGGAGCAGTACTTC.

This sequence joins TRBV5-5 and TRBJ2-7, with 11 positions matching TRBD1. The CDR3 is 15 amino acids. Germline V gene data show CDR1 as SGHKS and CDR2 as YYEKEE (reference sequence). V lost 0 bases and J lost 7; bases outside the gene matches: 6. In DNA, the CDR3 is TGTGCCAGCAGCTTGGGGACAGGGGGCCTAGAGGAGCAGTACTTC. Protein sequence: CASSLGTGGLEEQYF.

V and J are TRBV9 and TRBJ2-1, with 9 bases matching TRBD2. With 0 bases clipped from V and 4 bases from J, the junction kept 5 bases outside the gene matches. Germline lookup yields CDR1 SGDLS and CDR2 YYNGEE. The CDR3 contains 16 residues. For the CDR3, the DNA is TGTGCCAGCAGCGTAGTGGGGCGGGGGGGTTACAATGAGCAGTTCTTC. This sequence encodes CASSVVGRGGYNEQFF.

The genes are TRBV2 and TRBJ1-1; tentatively, D is TRBD1 (5 bases). Germline CDR1 reads SNHLY; CDR2 reads FYNNEI. V was trimmed by 6 bases and J by 5 bases, leaving 10 bases between them. The CDR3 loop spans 12 amino acids. In DNA, the CDR3 is TGTGCCAGCAGGGCGGGGGGAACTGAAGCTTTCTTT. It is translated as CASRAGGTEAFF. The variable domain in full, with the rest retrieved from reference TRBV2 and TRBJ1-1, is EPEVTQTPSHQVTQMGQEVILRCVPISNHLYFYWYRQILGQKVEFLVSFYNNEISEKSEIFDDQFSVERPDGSNFTLKIRSTKLEDSAMYFCASRAGGTEAFFGQGTRLTVV.